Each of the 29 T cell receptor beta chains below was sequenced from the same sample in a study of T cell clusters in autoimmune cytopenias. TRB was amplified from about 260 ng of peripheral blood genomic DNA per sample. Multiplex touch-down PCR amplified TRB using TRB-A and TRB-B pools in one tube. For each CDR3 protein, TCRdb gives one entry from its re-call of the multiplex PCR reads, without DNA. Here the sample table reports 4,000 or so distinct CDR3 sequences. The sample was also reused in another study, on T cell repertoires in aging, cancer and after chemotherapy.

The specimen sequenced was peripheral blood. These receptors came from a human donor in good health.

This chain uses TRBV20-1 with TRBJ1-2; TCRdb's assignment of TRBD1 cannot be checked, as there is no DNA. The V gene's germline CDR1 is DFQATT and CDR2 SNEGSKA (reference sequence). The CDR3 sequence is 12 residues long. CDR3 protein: CSAIRGGSGYTF.

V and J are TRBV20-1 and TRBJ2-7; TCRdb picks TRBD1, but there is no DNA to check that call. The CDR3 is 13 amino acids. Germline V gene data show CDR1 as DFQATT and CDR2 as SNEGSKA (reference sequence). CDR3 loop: CSARDRVDYEQYF.

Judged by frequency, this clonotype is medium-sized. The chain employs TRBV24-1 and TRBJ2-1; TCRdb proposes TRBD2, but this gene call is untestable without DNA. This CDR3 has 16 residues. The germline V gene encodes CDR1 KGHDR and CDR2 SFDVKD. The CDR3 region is CATSEVTSGFRNEQFF.

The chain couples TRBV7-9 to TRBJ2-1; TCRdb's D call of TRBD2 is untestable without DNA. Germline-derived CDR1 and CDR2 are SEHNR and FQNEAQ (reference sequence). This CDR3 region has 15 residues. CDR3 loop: CASSPRDYQYNEQFF. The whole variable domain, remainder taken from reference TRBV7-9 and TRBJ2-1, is DTGVSQNPRHKITKRGQNVTFRCDPISEHNRLYWYRQTLGQGPEFLTYFQNEAQLEKSRLLSDRFSAERPKGSFSTLEIQRTEQGDSAMYLCASSPRDYQYNEQFFGPGTRLTVL.

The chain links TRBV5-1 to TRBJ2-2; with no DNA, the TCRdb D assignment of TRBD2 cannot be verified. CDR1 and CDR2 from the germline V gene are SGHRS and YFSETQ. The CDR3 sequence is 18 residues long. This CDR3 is CASSTGTSGRVWTGELFF.

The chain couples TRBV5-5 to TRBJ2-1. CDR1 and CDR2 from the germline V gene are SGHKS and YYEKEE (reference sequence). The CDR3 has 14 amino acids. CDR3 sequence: CASSVGSERNEQFF.

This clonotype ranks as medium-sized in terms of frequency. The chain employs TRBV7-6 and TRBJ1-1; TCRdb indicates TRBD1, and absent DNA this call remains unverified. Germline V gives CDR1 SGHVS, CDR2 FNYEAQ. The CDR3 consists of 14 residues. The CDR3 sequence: CASSLETGGTEAFF.

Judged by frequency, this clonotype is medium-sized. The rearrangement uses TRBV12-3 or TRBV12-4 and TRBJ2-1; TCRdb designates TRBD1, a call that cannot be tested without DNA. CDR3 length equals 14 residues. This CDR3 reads CASSSLGTGDEQFF.

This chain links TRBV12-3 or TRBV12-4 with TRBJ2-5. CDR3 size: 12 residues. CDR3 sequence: CASSRTTETQYF.

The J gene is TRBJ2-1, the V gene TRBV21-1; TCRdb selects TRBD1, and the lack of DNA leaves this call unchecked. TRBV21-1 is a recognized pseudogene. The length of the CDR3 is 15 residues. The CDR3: CASSALRQEHNEQFF.

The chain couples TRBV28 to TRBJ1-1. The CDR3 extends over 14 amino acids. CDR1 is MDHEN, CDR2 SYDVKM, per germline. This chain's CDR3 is CASSFGWKNTEAFF. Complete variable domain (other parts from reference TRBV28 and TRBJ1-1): DVKVTQSSRYLVKRTGEKVFLECVQDMDHENMFWYRQDPGLGLRLIYFSYDVKMKEKGDIPEGYSVSREKKERFSLILESASTNQTSMYLCASSFGWKNTEAFFGQGTRLTVV.

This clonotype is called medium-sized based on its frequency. The CDR3 reads CASSMTSGGLDTQYF. The V and J genes are TRBV19 and TRBJ2-3; the D call from TCRdb, TRBD2, cannot be confirmed without DNA. CDR3 length equals 15 residues. Germline V gives CDR1 LNHDA, CDR2 SQIVND (reference sequence).

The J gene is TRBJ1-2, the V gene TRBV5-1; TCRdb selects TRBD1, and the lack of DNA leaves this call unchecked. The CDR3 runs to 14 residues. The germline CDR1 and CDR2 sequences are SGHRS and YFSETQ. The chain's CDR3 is CASNTVGQGLLGTF. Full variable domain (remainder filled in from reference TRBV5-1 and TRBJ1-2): KAGVTQTPRYLIKTRGQQVTLSCSPISGHRSVSWYQQTPGQGLQFLFEYFSETQRNKGNFPGRFSGRQFSNSRSEMNVSTLELGDSALYLCASNTVGQGLLGTFGSGTRLTVV.

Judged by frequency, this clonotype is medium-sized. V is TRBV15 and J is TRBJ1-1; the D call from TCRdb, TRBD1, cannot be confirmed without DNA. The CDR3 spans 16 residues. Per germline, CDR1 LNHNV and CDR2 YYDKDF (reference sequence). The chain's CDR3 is CATSRDREGGGGEAFF.

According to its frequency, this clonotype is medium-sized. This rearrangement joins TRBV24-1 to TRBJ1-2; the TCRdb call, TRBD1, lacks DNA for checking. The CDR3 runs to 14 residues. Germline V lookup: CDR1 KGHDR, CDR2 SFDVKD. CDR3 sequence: CATSDPTGAHGYTF.

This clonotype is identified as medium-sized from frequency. The CDR3 loop reads CASSLVASSTDTQYF. J is TRBJ2-3 and V is TRBV7-2; as DNA is missing, the TRBD2 call by TCRdb cannot be tested. CDR1 is SGHTA, CDR2 FQGNSA, per germline. The CDR3 has 15 amino acids.

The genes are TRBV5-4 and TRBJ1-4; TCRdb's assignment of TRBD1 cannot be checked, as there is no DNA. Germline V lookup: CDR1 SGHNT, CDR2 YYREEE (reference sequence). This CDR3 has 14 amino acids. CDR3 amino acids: CASSLGGTGEKLFF.

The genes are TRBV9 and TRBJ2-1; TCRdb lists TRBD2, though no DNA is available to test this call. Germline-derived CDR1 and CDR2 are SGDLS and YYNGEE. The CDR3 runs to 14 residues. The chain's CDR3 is CASSVNLADNEQFF.

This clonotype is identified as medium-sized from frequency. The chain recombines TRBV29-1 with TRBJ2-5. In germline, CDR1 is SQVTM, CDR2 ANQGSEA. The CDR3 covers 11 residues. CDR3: CSLIGGETQYF.

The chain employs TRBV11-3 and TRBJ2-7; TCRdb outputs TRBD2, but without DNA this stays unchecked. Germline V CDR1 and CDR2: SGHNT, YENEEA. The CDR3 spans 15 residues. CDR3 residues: CASSLGLAGFYEQYF.

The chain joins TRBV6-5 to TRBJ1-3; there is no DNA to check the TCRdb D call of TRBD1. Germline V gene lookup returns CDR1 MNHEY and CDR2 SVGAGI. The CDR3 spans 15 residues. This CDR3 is CASSPDRASGNTIYF.

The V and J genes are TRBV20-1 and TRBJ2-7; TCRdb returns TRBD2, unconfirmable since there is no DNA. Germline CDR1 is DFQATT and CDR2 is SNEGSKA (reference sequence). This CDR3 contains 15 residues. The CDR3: CSASPLAGGWYEQYF.

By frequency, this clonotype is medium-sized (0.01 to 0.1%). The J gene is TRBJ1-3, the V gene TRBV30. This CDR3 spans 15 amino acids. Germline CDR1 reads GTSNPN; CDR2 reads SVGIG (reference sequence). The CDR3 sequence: CAWSDVTTSGNTIYF.

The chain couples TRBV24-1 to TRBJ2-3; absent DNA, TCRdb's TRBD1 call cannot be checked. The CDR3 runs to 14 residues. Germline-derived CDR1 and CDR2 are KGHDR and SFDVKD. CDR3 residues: CATSDDWGGDTQYF.

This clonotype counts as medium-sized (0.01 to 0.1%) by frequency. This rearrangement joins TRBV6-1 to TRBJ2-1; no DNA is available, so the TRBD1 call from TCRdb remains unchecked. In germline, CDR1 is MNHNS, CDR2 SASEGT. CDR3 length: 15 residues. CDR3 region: CASSETGTGVNEQFF.

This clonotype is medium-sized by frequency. This CDR3 reads CAWSVYLTYEQYF. This chain connects TRBV30 to TRBJ2-7. The CDR3 is 13 amino acids. The germline V gene encodes CDR1 GTSNPN and CDR2 SVGIG (reference sequence).

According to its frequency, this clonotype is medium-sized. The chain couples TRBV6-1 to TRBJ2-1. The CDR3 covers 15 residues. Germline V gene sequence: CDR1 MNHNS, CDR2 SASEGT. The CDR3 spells CASSETGGSYNEQFF.

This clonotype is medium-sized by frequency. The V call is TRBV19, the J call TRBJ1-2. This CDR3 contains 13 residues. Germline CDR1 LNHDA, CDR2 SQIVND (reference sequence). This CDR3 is CASRVKLDYGYTF.

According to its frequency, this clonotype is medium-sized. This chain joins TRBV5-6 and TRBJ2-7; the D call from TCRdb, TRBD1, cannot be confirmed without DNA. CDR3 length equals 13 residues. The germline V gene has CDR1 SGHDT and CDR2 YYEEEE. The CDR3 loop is CASSLWGGYEQYF.